These 19 T cell receptor beta chains originate from one sample sequenced in a study of cytomegalovirus exposure and HLA in healthy donors. The protocol was immunoSEQ multiplex PCR, while the TCRdb copy is restricted to in-frame clones and leaves out a portion. The table lists 120,000 or so clones, about 96% of them singletons, with approximately 1.5% in the top ten. Sequencing was done on a sample of PBMCs. These receptors came from a man aged 18 to 29 in good health and CMV-seronegative.

This chain joins TRBV30 and TRBJ1-5; 9 bases fit TRBD1. V trimming: 0 bases; J trimming: 6 bases; junction bases outside the gene matches: 3. This CDR3 is built from 14 residues. Per the germline V gene, CDR1 is GTSNPN and CDR2 is SVGIG (reference sequence). The CDR3 DNA sequence: TGTGCCTGGAGTGTAACGGGACAGGGTCAGCCCCAGCATTTT. Protein: CAWSVTGQGQPQHF.

V is TRBV19 and J is TRBJ2-1; D not resolved. The CDR3 length is 15 residues. Germline V CDR1 and CDR2: LNHDA, SQIVND (reference sequence). Trimming removed 1 base at V and 9 bases at J, with 16 bases between. Written as DNA, the CDR3 is TGTGCCAGTAGTATAGGGCTAGATGTTAATCCTGAGCAGTTCTTC. Protein: CASSIGLDVNPEQFF.

This chain joins TRBV30 and TRBJ2-3, with D maybe TRBD1 (6 bases). Germline CDR1 reads GTSNPN; CDR2 reads SVGIG (reference sequence). Trimming left V 0 bases short and J 1 base short, with 11 bases between. CDR3 size: 15 residues. DNA of the CDR3: TGTGCCTGGAGTGTGGGGGCGCGGGGCACAGATACGCAGTATTTT. Protein: CAWSVGARGTDTQYF.

The chain recombines TRBV5-6 with TRBJ1-3; D is perhaps TRBD1 (5 bases). Germline CDR1 is SGHDT and CDR2 is YYEEEE. V was shortened by 4 bases and J by 0 bases, with 11 bases between the two germline ends. The length of the CDR3 is 15 residues. The CDR3 coding sequence is TGTGCCAGCAGCCGGGGACTCGGCTCTGGAAACACCATATATTTT. Its translation: CASSRGLGSGNTIYF. The full variable domain, its missing parts supplied by reference TRBV5-6 and TRBJ1-3, is DAGVTQSPTHLIKTRGQQVTLRCSPKSGHDTVSWYQQALGQGPQFIFQYYEEEERQRGNFPDRFSGHQFPNYSSELNVNALLLGDSALYLCASSRGLGSGNTIYFGEGSWLTVV.

This rearrangement joins TRBV7-2 to TRBJ2-5; tentatively, D is TRBD1 (6 bases). CDR1 is SGHTA, CDR2 FQGNSA, per germline. The V end was cut by 1 base, the J end by 5 bases, with 14 bases between. The CDR3 covers 15 residues. CDR3: CASSLDVRGWETQYF. CDR3 sequence (DNA): TGTGCCAGCAGCTTAGACGTCAGGGGCTGGGAGACCCAGTACTTC.

The chain carries TRBV7-2 and TRBJ2-7; 9 positions agree with TRBD1. This CDR3 comprises 15 residues. Trimming at V came to 4 bases and at J to 2 bases, leaving 6 bases not matched to a gene. CDR1 is SGHTA, CDR2 FQGNSA, per germline. DNA of the CDR3: TGTGCCAGCAGCTCCCAGACAGGGGGGACCTACGAGCAGTACTTC. Translation: CASSSQTGGTYEQYF.

The chain is built from TRBV18 and TRBJ2-2, with D possibly being TRBD2 (5 bases). Germline V gene lookup returns CDR1 KGHSH and CDR2 LQKENI. This CDR3 is 12 amino acids long. With 8 bases removed from V and 6 bases from J, the gap between germline ends came to 10 bases. CDR3 protein: CASTLVPGELFF. The CDR3 DNA reads TGTGCCAGCACACTAGTTCCCGGGGAGCTGTTTTTT. Full variable domain (remainder filled in from reference TRBV18 and TRBJ2-2): NAGVMQNPRHLVRRRGQEARLRCSPMKGHSHVYWYRQLPEEGLKFMVYLQKENIIDESGMPKERFSAEFPKEGPSILRIQQVVRGDSAAYFCASTLVPGELFFGEGSRLTVL.

This clone was found once. The chain joins TRBV28 to TRBJ1-1; 7 bases map to TRBD1. The germline V gene encodes CDR1 MDHEN and CDR2 SYDVKM. This CDR3 has 14 residues. Trimming at V came to 6 bases and at J to 3 bases, leaving 7 bases not matched to a gene. CDR3 loop: CASSNQGVYTEAFF. The CDR3 DNA is TGTGCCAGCAGCAACCAGGGGGTGTACACTGAAGCTTTCTTT.

CDR3 loop: CASSLDPTGELFF. The CDR3 region has the DNA TGTGCCAGCAGCTTAGATCCGACCGGGGAGCTGTTTTTT. The chain recombines TRBV7-9 with TRBJ2-2; the D is unclear. The CDR3 loop spans 13 amino acids. The germline gives CDR1 SEHNR, CDR2 FQNEAQ (reference sequence). Trimming pared 1 base from V and 5 bases from J, leaving 5 bases between.

This clone appeared many times. The gene calls are TRBV19 and TRBJ2-5, with a weak D call TRBD1 (6 bases). The ends were cut back, 4 bases at V and 6 bases at J, with 9 bases in the middle. The CDR3 consists of 12 residues. Germline V gene data show CDR1 as LNHDA and CDR2 as SQIVND (reference sequence). The CDR3 DNA follows: TGTGCCAGTAGTACAACAGGGAAGACCCAGTACTTC. It translates to CASSTTGKTQYF.

The gene calls are TRBV5-4 and TRBJ2-7; the match to TRBD2 covers 9 bases. J was trimmed by 3 bases and V by 4 bases; bases with no gene match: 5. This CDR3 spans 14 amino acids. Germline lookup yields CDR1 SGHNT and CDR2 YYREEE (reference sequence). CDR3: CASSQSGRSYEQYF. The CDR3 coding sequence is TGTGCCAGCAGCCAAAGCGGGAGGAGCTACGAGCAGTACTTC.

V is TRBV9 and J is TRBJ2-7; possibly TRBD1 for D (6 bases). Deletions cut 4 bases from V and 0 bases from J, with 17 bases between. The length of the CDR3 is 16 residues. Germline V gives CDR1 SGDLS, CDR2 YYNGEE. CDR3 protein: CASSFGQSLLSYEQYF. DNA for the CDR3: TGTGCCAGCAGCTTTGGACAGTCTCTACTCTCCTACGAGCAGTACTTC.

The chain links TRBV28 to TRBJ1-5; tentatively, D is TRBD1 (5 bases). Trimming took off 7 bases at V and 9 bases at J, with 10 bases between the two ends. Germline CDR1 MDHEN, CDR2 SYDVKM. The CDR3 covers 11 residues. CDR3 sequence (DNA): TGTGCCAGCACGGCGGGGGGGCCCCAGCATTTT. This encodes CASTAGGPQHF.

V usage is TRBV19 and J usage is TRBJ2-7, with 8 bases matching TRBD1. V was clipped by 5 bases and J by 5 bases; unmatched bases: 11. The CDR3 contains 15 residues. Germline V lookup: CDR1 LNHDA, CDR2 SQIVND (reference sequence). The chain's CDR3 is CASSDRQGRLDEQYF. The CDR3 bases are TGTGCCAGTAGTGACCGACAGGGGAGATTAGACGAGCAGTACTTC.

This clone was counted a single time. This chain joins TRBV29-1 and TRBJ2-1, with D possibly TRBD2 on 6 matching bases. Between the trimmed V and J ends, which lost 4 bases and 7 bases, there was a span of 17 bases. Germline loops: CDR1 SQVTM, CDR2 ANQGSEA. The CDR3 extends over 14 amino acids. The CDR3 DNA is TGCAGCGTTGGCCGGGAGCTTTCGAATAATGAGCAGTTCTTC. Protein sequence: CSVGRELSNNEQFF.

The chain is built from TRBV30 and TRBJ1-5; 7 positions match TRBD1. After removal of 1 base from V and 5 bases from J, the junction contained 2 bases not matched to a gene. Germline V CDR1 and CDR2: GTSNPN, SVGIG (reference sequence). CDR3 length: 13 residues. Written as DNA, the CDR3 is TGTGCCTGGAGTGGACAGGGAGATCAGCCCCAGCATTTT. As protein: CAWSGQGDQPQHF. Drawing the rest from reference TRBV30 and TRBJ1-5, the complete variable domain is SQTIHQWPATLVQPVGSPLSLECTVEGTSNPNLYWYRQAAGRGLQLLFYSVGIGQISSEVPQNLSASRPQDRQFILSSKKLLLSDSGFYLCAWSGQGDQPQHFGDGTRLSIL.

The gene calls are TRBV11-2 and TRBJ2-7, with D perhaps TRBD1 (5 bases). The CDR3 loop spans 11 amino acids. Trimming cost V 0 bases and J 9 bases, with 6 bases left between them. In germline, CDR1 is SGHAT, CDR2 FQNNGV. The CDR3 DNA is TGTGCCAGCAGCTTAGATCAGGGGCAGTACTTC. Translating it yields CASSLDQGQYF.

The V call is TRBV6-6, the J call TRBJ1-5; weak D call: TRBD1 (6 bases). CDR1 and CDR2 (germline): MNHNY, SVGAGI (reference sequence). The length of the CDR3 is 16 residues. Trimming removed 5 bases from V and 7 bases from J, with 21 bases in between. CDR3 region: CASSAPGRGDGQPQHF. CDR3 in DNA: TGTGCCAGCAGTGCCCCAGGCAGGGGAGACGGACAGCCCCAGCATTTT.

The chain has TRBV7-3 and TRBJ2-5; 7 nucleotides agree with TRBD1. The ends lost 5 bases at V and 0 bases at J; junction bases unmatched: 3. This CDR3 has 14 amino acids. CDR1 and CDR2 from the germline V gene are SGHTA and FQGTGA. The DNA for the CDR3 is TGTGCCAGCAGCCCCGGGACAGACCAAGAGACCCAGTACTTC. The encoded protein is CASSPGTDQETQYF. Full variable domain (outside the CDR3, taken from reference TRBV7-3 and TRBJ2-5): GAGVSQTPSNKVTEKGKYVELRCDPISGHTALYWYRQSLGQGPEFLIYFQGTGAADDSGLPNDRFFAVRPEGSVSTLKIQRTERGDSAVYLCASSPGTDQETQYFGPGTRLLVL.